A selection of T cell receptor beta chains follows, all from one sample in a study of blood T cell repertoires in COVID-19. The method was immunoSEQ multiplex PCR; TCRdb's version includes in-frame clones alone and lacks a portion of them. Among around 340,000 clones, 88% were seen once, and the ten largest hold approximately 1%. The material sequenced was PBMCs or T cells enriched from blood (not recorded which). The receptors shown here come from a woman between 25 and 40 years old who had been exposed to COVID-19. CDR3s include the opening cysteine and the closing phenylalanine or tryptophan. The order of the fields is V gene, clone size, J gene, D gene, CDR3 DNA, CDR3 protein. D genes are given only for firm matches. Clone size is shown for a subset of rows, as once, few, many or a class of expanded clone.

TRBV9	-	TRBJ1-1	-	TGTGCCAGCAGCCGCGGGACGGTGAACACTGAAGCTTTCTTT	CASSRGTVNTEAFF
TRBV20-1	-	TRBJ2-3	-	TGCAGTGCTAGTGCAAGCACAGATACGCAGTATTTT	CSASASTDTQYF
TRBV24-1	-	TRBJ2-1	-	TGTGCCACCAGTGGCCGCACGAGCTCCTACAATGAGCAGTTCTTC	CATSGRTSSYNEQFF
TRBV18	-	TRBJ1-2	-	TGTGCCAGCTCACCACTGCAAGGGAGCTATGGCTACACCTTC	CASSPLQGSYGYTF
TRBV28	-	TRBJ1-5	TRBD1	TGTGCCAGCAAGACGGGACAGGGACATCAGCCCCAGCATTTT	CASKTGQGHQPQHF
TRBV3-1/TRBV3-2	-	TRBJ2-5	-	TGTGCCAGCAGCCAAGATCTCGGGTCCCGAGAGACCCAGTACTTC	CASSQDLGSRETQYF
TRBV7-2	-	TRBJ1-6	TRBD1	TGTGCCAGCAGCTTCCCCGGGACAGGGTTCGATCTCTATAATTCACCCCTCCACTTT	CASSFPGTGFDLYNSPLHF
TRBV27	-	TRBJ2-1	TRBD2	TGTGCCAGCAGAACTAGCGGGTCCTACAATGAGCAGTTCTTC	CASRTSGSYNEQFF
TRBV28	-	TRBJ1-4	-	TGTGCCAGCAGTCCCTCTAATGAAAAACTGTTTTTT	CASSPSNEKLFF
TRBV27	-	TRBJ1-6	-	TGTGCCAGCAGTTTACGAGAGGGTCGTGCACCCCTCCACTTT	CASSLREGRAPLHF
TRBV11-2	-	TRBJ2-7	TRBD2	TGTGCCAGCAGCTCGTGGAGACTAGCGGGAGAAGGGCAGTACTTC	CASSSWRLAGEGQYF
TRBV15	-	TRBJ1-1	-	TGTGCCACCAGCAAACAGGGCTCTGAAGCTTTCTTT	CATSKQGSEAFF
TRBV5-1	-	TRBJ1-2	TRBD1	TGCGCCAGCAGGTTGGGGACAGGTCCCGTCCGGGGTGGCTACACCTTC	CASRLGTGPVRGGYTF
TRBV3-1/TRBV3-2	-	TRBJ1-5	-	TGTGCCAGCAGCCAGGGGGGGGTACAGCCCCAGCATTTT	CASSQGGVQPQHF
TRBV7-9	-	TRBJ1-1	-	TGTGCCAGCAGCTCAGGAGGAACTGAAGCTTTCTTT	CASSSGGTEAFF
TRBV2	once	TRBJ2-2	-	TGTGCCAGCAGTGAGGGCACCATCACCGGGGAGCTGTTTTTT	CASSEGTITGELFF
TRBV10-1	-	TRBJ1-1	TRBD1	TGCGCCAGCAAACGGGACAGCAACACTGAAGCTTTCTTT	CASKRDSNTEAFF
TRBV3-1/TRBV3-2	-	TRBJ2-1	-	TGTGCCAGCAGCCAAGATACCGGCAGGTACAATGAGCAGTTCTTC	CASSQDTGRYNEQFF
TRBV2	-	TRBJ1-2	-	TGTGCCAGCACTCTTGGGACATCTAACTATGGCTACACCTTC	CASTLGTSNYGYTF